The 21 T cell receptor beta chains reported below all come from one sample, sequenced in a study of Graves' ophthalmopathy and Graves' hyperthyroidism. The authors amplified TCR beta CDR3 regions, and they did so from RNA transcripts for repertoire sequencing. Amplification began with first-round RT-PCR using HTBI primers, then second-round multiplex PCR was performed. TCRdb processed the multiplex PCR reads anew with MiXCR; each CDR3 protein has one entry. Of around 670,000 distinct CDR3 sequences listed, roughly 40% are singletons. Source material: peripheral blood. Receptor source: an adult man with Graves' ophthalmopathy.

This clonotype was detected a few times. The chain combines TRBV7-2 with TRBJ2-2; D is perhaps TRBD1 or TRBD2 (5 bases each). V was trimmed by 4 bases and J by 5 bases, leaving 14 bases between them. This CDR3 is built from 15 residues. CDR1 is SGHTA and CDR2 is FQGNSA in the germline V gene. This CDR3 is CASSSGTIGTGELFF. The CDR3 bases are TGTGCCAGCAGCTCTGGGACCATTGGGACCGGGGAGCTGTTTTTT.

This chain connects TRBV7-9 to TRBJ1-6, with TRBD1 identical over 7 bases. Trimming took 5 bases from V and 7 from J; bases not matched to a gene: 8. CDR3 length equals 15 residues. CDR1 and CDR2 from the germline V gene are SEHNR and FQNEAQ (reference sequence). The CDR3 sequence is CASSRGTEKNSPLHF. The CDR3 bases are TGTGCCAGCAGCCGGGGGACAGAGAAGAATTCACCCCTCCACTTT.

The J gene is TRBJ1-2, the V gene TRBV10-3, with TRBD1 as a possible D gene (6 bases). Germline CDR1 and CDR2: ENHRY and SYGVKD. The CDR3 length is 17 residues. V was cut by 6 bases and J by 0 bases, with 20 bases left in between. CDR3 coding DNA: TGTGCCATCAGCAGACTCAGGGCGGGGGCCCCTAACTATGGCTACACCTTC. Its protein is CAISRLRAGAPNYGYTF.

At least ten counts were recorded for this clonotype. One end of the junction varies from germline; a read error may be responsible. This chain uses TRBV24-1 with TRBJ1-5; tentatively, D is TRBD1 (6 bases). The length of the CDR3 is 14 residues. Germline CDR1 is KGHDR and CDR2 is SFDVKD. This CDR3 is CASSLWGADQPQHF. The CDR3 nucleotides are TGTGCCAGCAGTTTGTGGGGGGCAGATCAGCCCCAGCATTTT.

The table lists this clonotype with many counts. The rearrangement uses TRBV24-1 and TRBJ1-5; D ambiguous. The CDR3 runs 14 residues. Germline CDR1 is KGHDR and CDR2 is SFDVKD. V was pared by 8 bases and J by 7 bases, with 17 bases between. The CDR3 loop reads CATTQFSREQPQHF. The CDR3 region has the DNA TGTGCCACCACTCAGTTTTCGCGGGAGCAGCCCCAGCATTTT.

This clonotype was seen ten or more times. The chain couples TRBV7-9 to TRBJ2-7, with TRBD1 matching 11 bases. This CDR3 is built from 16 residues. Germline V gene data show CDR1 as SEHNR and CDR2 as FQNEAQ (reference sequence). The J segment lost 5 bases and the V segment lost 3 bases, leaving 9 bases of the junction unmatched. The CDR3 DNA is TGTGCCAGCAGCTTGAGGACCGGGACAGGGGGGCACGAGCAGTACTTC. This translates into CASSLRTGTGGHEQYF.

This clonotype has a count of ten or more. This rearrangement joins TRBV5-1 to TRBJ1-4; the match to TRBD1 covers 9 bases. The CDR3 consists of 14 residues. The germline V gene encodes CDR1 SGHRS and CDR2 YFSETQ. V lost 3 bases and J lost 8; bases outside the gene matches: 5. For the CDR3, the DNA is TGCGCCAGCAGCTCCCCGGGACAGGGAGAAAAACTGTTTTTT. Its protein is CASSSPGQGEKLFF.

This sequence joins TRBV20-1 and TRBJ1-6, with no clear D. The CDR3 contains 16 residues. The V gene lost 4 bases and the J gene lost 10 bases, with 23 bases spanning the gap. Germline CDR1 DFQATT, CDR2 SNEGSKA (reference sequence). The CDR3 bases are TGCAGTGCTAACCCCCCCGTCAGGACTGAGGCCTCACCCCTCCACTTT. Translating gives CSANPPVRTEASPLHF.

In this sample, this clonotype turned up a few times. This chain's CDR3 is CASSLAGARTGELFF. For the CDR3, the DNA is TGTGCCAGCAGCTTAGCGGGGGCGCGCACCGGGGAGCTGTTTTTT. The J gene is TRBJ2-2, the V gene TRBV25-1; 9 bases agree with TRBD2. V lost 6 bases, J lost 4 bases, and 6 bases stayed unmatched. Germline-derived CDR1 and CDR2 are MGHDK and SYGVNS. This CDR3 is built from 15 residues.

The chain has TRBV25-1 and TRBJ2-2; D unclear. V was cut by 6 bases and J by 6 bases, with 11 bases left in between. This CDR3 has 13 residues. Per the germline V gene, CDR1 is MGHDK and CDR2 is SYGVNS. The CDR3 sequence: CASSQSGAGELFF. DNA for the CDR3: TGTGCCAGCAGCCAAAGTGGCGCCGGGGAGCTGTTTTTT.

This sequence joins TRBV7-9 and TRBJ2-7; tentatively, D is TRBD2 (8 bases). Trimming shortened V by 4 bases and J by 3 bases, and 31 bases separated the two germline ends. The CDR3 sequence is 20 residues long. Germline V CDR1 and CDR2: SEHNR, FQNEAQ (reference sequence). CDR3 protein: CASSSFLDRFTSGDIYEQYF. The CDR3 DNA reads as TGTGCCAGCAGCTCCTTCTTGGACAGGTTCACTAGCGGAGATATCTACGAGCAGTACTTC.

This clonotype was seen many times. V gene TRBV7-2 combines with J gene TRBJ2-5; D is unclear. The V gene's germline CDR1 is SGHTA and CDR2 FQGNSA. Trimming removed 1 base from V and 7 bases from J, with 10 bases in between. The CDR3 totals 13 residues. CDR3 sequence (DNA): TGTGCCAGCAGCTTAGAAAAGGTTAGGACCCAGTACTTC. Its protein is CASSLEKVRTQYF.

This clonotype was recorded once. Possible read error: a much larger clone is one base away. V and J are TRBV7-6 and TRBJ2-5; a weak D match, TRBD1 (6 bases). Germline V gene data show CDR1 as SGHVS and CDR2 as FNYEAQ. This CDR3 comprises 14 residues. CDR3 nucleotides: TGTGCCGGCAGCCCCTGGGGGCAATGGGAGACCCAGTACTTC. This codes for CAGSPWGQWETQYF. Variable domain in full (rest from reference TRBV7-6 and TRBJ2-5): GAGVSQSPRYKVTKRGQDVALRCDPISGHVSLYWYRQALGQGPEFLTYFNYEAQQDKSGLPNDRFSAERPEGSISTLTIQRTEQRDSAMYRCAGSPWGQWETQYFGPGTRLLVL.

The chain joins TRBV15 to TRBJ1-1; D gene unclear. The germline CDR1 and CDR2 sequences are LNHNV and YYDKDF (reference sequence). This CDR3 is 9 amino acids long. The ends were cut back, 10 bases at V and 4 bases at J, with 4 bases in the middle. The CDR3 DNA follows: TGTGCCAGGGTCACTGAAGCTTTCTTT. Translation: CARVTEAFF.

There are a few counts of this clonotype. The V and J genes are TRBV19 and TRBJ1-1, with 7 bases matching TRBD1. Germline values: CDR1 LNHDA, CDR2 SQIVND (reference sequence). The CDR3 consists of 15 residues. V was clipped by 6 bases and J by 0 bases; unmatched bases: 7. The CDR3 DNA is TGTGCCAGTAGCCGGAGGGACAGTCTGAACACTGAAGCTTTCTTT. The encoded protein is CASSRRDSLNTEAFF.

The gene calls are TRBV10-3 and TRBJ1-5, with a tentative D call TRBD1 (6 bases). The length of the CDR3 is 14 residues. Germline-derived CDR1 and CDR2 are ENHRY and SYGVKD. V was trimmed by 4 bases and J by 11 bases, leaving 18 bases between them. For the CDR3, the DNA is TGTGCCATCAGTGTGACAGGTTCCCAAGAGACCCAGCATTTT. Translation: CAISVTGSQETQHF.

This clonotype was found a few times. This sequence joins TRBV7-9 and TRBJ2-2; D remains unclear. This CDR3 spans 15 amino acids. Trimming pared 5 bases from V and 6 bases from J, leaving 16 bases between. Germline CDR1 and CDR2: SEHNR and FQNEAQ (reference sequence). DNA of the CDR3: TGTGCCAGCAGCCAAGATGGTGGGAAGGCCGGGGAGCTGTTTTTT. This sequence encodes CASSQDGGKAGELFF.

This chain links TRBV7-2 with TRBJ2-7; tentatively, D is TRBD1 (5 bases). Germline V gene data show CDR1 as SGHTA and CDR2 as FQGNSA. The CDR3 has 12 amino acids. V was pared by 7 bases and J by 3 bases, with 10 bases between. The CDR3 reads CASNFRGYEQYF. The CDR3 region has the DNA TGTGCCAGCAACTTTAGGGGCTACGAGCAGTACTTC.

The chain recombines TRBV7-6 with TRBJ1-4, with a tentative D call TRBD1 (6 bases). The germline gives CDR1 SGHVS, CDR2 FNYEAQ. This CDR3 region has 14 residues. V lost 6 bases to trimming and J lost 8 bases, with 16 bases between them. The chain's CDR3 is CASRPDSSGEKLFF. The DNA of the CDR3 is TGTGCCAGCAGGCCGGACAGTTCGGGCGAAAAACTGTTTTTT.

V and J are TRBV25-1 and TRBJ1-1; 10 bases are shared with TRBD1. The germline gives CDR1 MGHDK, CDR2 SYGVNS. J gave up 5 bases and V 5 bases, and 8 bases lay outside the gene matches. This CDR3 has 15 residues. CDR3 protein: CASSLGRDRGTEAFF. The CDR3 DNA is TGTGCCAGCAGTTTAGGAAGGGACAGGGGAACTGAAGCTTTCTTT.

This clonotype was counted many times. The chain uses TRBV29-1 and TRBJ1-2; D not resolved. The CDR3 consists of 12 residues. The V and J ends lost 4 bases and 3 bases respectively, with 9 bases between them. Germline V gives CDR1 SQVTM, CDR2 ANQGSEA. The CDR3 is CSVADGDYGYTF. DNA of the CDR3: TGCAGCGTTGCCGACGGAGACTATGGCTACACCTTC.